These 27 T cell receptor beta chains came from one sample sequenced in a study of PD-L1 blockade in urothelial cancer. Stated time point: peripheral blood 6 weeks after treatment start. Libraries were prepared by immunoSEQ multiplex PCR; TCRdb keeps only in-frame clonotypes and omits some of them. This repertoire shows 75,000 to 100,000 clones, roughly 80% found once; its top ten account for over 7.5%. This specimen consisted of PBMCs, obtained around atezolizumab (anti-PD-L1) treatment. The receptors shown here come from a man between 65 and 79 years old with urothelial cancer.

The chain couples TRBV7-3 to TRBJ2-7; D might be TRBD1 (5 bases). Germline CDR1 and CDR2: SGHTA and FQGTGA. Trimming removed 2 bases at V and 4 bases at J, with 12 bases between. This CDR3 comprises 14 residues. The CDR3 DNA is TGTGCCAGCAGCTTAGGTCGGCAGGGATACGAGCAGTACTTC. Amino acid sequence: CASSLGRQGYEQYF.

The CDR3 DNA is TGTGCCAGCAGTGAACAGGTGCCTATTAATTCACCCCTCCACTTT. This encodes CASSEQVPINSPLHF. J is TRBJ1-6 and V is TRBV2; D is ambiguous. V was shortened by 2 bases and J by 6 bases, with 11 bases between the two germline ends. The CDR3 has 15 amino acids. Germline V gene data show CDR1 as SNHLY and CDR2 as FYNNEI.

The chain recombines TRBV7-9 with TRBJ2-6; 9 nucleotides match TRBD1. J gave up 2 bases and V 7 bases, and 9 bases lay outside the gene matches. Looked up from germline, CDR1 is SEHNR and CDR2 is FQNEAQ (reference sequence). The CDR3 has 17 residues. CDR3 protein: CASTQDRGLAGANVLTF. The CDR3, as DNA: TGTGCCAGCACCCAGGACAGGGGTTTAGCTGGGGCCAACGTCCTGACTTTC.

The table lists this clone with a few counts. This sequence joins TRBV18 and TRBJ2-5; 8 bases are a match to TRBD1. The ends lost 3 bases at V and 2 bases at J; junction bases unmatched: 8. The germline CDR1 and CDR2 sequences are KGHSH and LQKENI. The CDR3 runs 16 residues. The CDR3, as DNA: TGTGCCAGCTCACCGATACAGGGGGTTCAACAAGAGACCCAGTACTTC. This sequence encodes CASSPIQGVQQETQYF.

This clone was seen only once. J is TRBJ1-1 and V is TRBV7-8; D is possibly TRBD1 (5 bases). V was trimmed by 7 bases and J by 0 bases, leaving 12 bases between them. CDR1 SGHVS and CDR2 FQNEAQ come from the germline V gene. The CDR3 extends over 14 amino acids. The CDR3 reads CASIGVPMNTEAFF. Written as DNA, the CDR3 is TGTGCCAGCATAGGGGTACCTATGAACACTGAAGCTTTCTTT.

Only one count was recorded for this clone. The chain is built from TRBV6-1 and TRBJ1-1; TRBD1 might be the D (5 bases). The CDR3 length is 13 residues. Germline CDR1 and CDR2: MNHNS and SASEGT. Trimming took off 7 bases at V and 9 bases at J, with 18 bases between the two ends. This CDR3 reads CASTLGQGLQAFF. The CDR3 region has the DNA TGTGCCAGCACCCTGGGGCAGGGCCTCCAAGCTTTCTTT.

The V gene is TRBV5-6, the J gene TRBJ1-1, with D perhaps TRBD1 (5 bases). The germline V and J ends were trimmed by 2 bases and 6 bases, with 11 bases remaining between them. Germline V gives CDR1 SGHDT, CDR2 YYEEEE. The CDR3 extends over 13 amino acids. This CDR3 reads CASSFIPGSEAFF. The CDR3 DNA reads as TGTGCCAGCAGCTTCATTCCAGGGTCTGAAGCTTTCTTT.

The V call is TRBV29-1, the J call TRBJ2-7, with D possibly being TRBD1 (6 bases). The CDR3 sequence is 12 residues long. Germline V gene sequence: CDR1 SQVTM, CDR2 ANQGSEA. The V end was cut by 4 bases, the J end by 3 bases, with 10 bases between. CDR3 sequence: CSVGTAFYEQYF. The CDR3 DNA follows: TGCAGCGTTGGGACAGCCTTCTACGAGCAGTACTTC.

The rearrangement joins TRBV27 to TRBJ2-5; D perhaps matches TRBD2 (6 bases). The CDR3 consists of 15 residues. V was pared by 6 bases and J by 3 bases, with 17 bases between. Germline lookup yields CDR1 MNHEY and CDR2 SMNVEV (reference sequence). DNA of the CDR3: TGTGCCAGCAGCCCCCCCCCGGGACTTAAAGAGACCCAGTACTTC. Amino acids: CASSPPPGLKETQYF.

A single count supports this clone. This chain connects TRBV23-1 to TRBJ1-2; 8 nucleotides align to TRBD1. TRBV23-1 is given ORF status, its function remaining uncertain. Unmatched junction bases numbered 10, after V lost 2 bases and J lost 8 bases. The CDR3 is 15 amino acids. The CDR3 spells CASSQGGTGEPGYTF. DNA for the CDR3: TGCGCCAGCAGTCAAGGTGGGACAGGTGAGCCCGGCTACACCTTC.

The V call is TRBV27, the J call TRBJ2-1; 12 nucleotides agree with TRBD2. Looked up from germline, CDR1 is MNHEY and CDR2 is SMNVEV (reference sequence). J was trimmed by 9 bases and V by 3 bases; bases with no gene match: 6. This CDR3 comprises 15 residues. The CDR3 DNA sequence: TGTGCCAGCAGTTTTTGGACTAGCGGGAAAGGTGAGCAGTTCTTC. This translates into CASSFWTSGKGEQFF.

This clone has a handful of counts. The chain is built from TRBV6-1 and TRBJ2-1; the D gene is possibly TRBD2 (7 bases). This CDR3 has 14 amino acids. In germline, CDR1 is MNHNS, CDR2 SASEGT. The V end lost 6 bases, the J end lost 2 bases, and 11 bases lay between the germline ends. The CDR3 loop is CASRKGGAYNEQFF. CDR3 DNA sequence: TGTGCCAGCAGGAAAGGGGGGGCCTACAATGAGCAGTTCTTC.

CDR3: CASPGGERDQETQYF. CDR3 coding DNA: TGCGCCAGCCCGGGGGGGGAGCGGGATCAAGAGACCCAGTACTTC. The rearrangement joins TRBV4-3 to TRBJ2-5; 8 positions match TRBD2. Germline-derived CDR1 and CDR2 are LGHNA and YSLEER. This CDR3 has 15 residues. The ends lost 8 bases at V and 2 bases at J; junction bases unmatched: 10.

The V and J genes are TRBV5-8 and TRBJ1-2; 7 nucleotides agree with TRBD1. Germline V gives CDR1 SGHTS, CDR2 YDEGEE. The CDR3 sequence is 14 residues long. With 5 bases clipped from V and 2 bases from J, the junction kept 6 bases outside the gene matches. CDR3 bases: TGTGCCAGCAGGATTTCAGGGGGGAACTATGGCTACACCTTC. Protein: CASRISGGNYGYTF.

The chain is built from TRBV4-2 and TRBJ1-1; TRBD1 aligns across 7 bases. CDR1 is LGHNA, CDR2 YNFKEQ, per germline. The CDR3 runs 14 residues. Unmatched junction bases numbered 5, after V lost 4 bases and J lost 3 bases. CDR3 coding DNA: TGTGCCAGCAGCCGGCACAGGGGAGACACTGAAGCTTTCTTT. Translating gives CASSRHRGDTEAFF.

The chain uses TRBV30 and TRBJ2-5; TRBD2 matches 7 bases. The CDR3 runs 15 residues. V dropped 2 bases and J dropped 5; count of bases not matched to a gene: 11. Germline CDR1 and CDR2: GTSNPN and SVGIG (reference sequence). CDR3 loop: CAWSQAGRLGETQYF. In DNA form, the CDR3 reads TGTGCCTGGAGTCAAGCGGGACGCCTGGGGGAGACCCAGTACTTC.

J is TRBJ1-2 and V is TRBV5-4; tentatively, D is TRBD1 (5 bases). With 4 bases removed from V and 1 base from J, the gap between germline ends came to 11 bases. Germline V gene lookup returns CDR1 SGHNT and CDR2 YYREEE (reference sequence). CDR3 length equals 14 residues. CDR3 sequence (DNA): TGTGCCAGCAGCCTCGACAGAATTAACTATGGCTACACCTTC. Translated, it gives CASSLDRINYGYTF.

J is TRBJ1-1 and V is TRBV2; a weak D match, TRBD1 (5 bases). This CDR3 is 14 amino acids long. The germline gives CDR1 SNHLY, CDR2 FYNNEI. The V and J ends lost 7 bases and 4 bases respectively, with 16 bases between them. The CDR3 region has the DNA TGTGCCAGCATCCGCGGCGGGGCGAGCACTGAAGCTTTCTTT. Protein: CASIRGGASTEAFF.

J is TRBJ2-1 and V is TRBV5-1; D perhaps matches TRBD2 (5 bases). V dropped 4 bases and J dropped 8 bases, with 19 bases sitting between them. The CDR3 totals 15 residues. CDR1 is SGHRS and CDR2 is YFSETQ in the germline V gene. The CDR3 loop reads CASSPLAPSGDEQFF. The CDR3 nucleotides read TGCGCCAGCAGCCCCCTAGCTCCTTCAGGCGATGAGCAGTTCTTC.

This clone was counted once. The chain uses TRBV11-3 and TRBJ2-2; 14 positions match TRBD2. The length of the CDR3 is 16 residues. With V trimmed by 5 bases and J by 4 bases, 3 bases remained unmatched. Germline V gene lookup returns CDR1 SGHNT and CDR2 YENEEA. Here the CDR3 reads CASSRGLAGGTGELFF. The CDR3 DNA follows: TGTGCCAGCAGCCGTGGACTAGCGGGGGGCACCGGGGAGCTGTTTTTT.

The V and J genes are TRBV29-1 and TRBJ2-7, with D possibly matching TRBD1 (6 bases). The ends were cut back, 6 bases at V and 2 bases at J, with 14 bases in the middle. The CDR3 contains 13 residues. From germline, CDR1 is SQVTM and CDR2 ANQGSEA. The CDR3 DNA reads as TGCAGCGTGACACACAGGGTAACCTACGAGCAGTACTTC. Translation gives CSVTHRVTYEQYF.

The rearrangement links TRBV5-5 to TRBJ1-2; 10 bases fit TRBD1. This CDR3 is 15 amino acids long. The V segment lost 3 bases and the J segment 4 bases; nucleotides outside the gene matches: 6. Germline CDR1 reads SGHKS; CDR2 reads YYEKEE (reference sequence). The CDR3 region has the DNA TGTGCCAGCAGCTACTCGGGACAGGGGCCCTATGGCTACACCTTC. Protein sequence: CASSYSGQGPYGYTF.

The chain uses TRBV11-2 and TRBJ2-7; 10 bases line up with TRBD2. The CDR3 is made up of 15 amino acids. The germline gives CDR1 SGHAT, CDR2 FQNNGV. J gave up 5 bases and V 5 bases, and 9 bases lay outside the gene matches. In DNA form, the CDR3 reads TGTGCCAGCAGCCTTTCTAGCGGGAGTTGGAACGAGCAGTACTTC. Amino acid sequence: CASSLSSGSWNEQYF.

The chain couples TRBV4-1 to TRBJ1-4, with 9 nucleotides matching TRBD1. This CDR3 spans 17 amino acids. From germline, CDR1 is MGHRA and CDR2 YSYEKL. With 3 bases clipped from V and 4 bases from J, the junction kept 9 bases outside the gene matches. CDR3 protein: CASSQPRDREDNEKLFF. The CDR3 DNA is TGCGCCAGCAGCCAGCCGCGGGACAGGGAGGATAATGAAAAACTGTTTTTT.

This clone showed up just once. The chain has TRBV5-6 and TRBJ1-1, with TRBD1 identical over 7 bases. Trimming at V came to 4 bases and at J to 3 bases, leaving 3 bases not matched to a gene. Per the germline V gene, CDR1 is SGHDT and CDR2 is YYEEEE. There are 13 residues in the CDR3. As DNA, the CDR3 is TGTGCCAGCAGCGAGGGACAGTACACTGAAGCTTTCTTT. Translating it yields CASSEGQYTEAFF.

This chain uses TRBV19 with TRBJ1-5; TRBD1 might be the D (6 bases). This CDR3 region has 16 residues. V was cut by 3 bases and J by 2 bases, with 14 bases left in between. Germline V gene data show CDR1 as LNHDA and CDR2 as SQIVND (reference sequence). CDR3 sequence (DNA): TGTGCCAGTAGTATCGTAACAGGGAGTGGCAATCAGCCCCAGCATTTT. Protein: CASSIVTGSGNQPQHF.

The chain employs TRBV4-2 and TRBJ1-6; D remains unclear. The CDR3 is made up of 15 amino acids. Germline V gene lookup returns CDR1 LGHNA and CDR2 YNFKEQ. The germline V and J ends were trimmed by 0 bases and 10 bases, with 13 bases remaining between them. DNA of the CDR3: TGTGCCAGCAGCCAAGATGCCCAACGGGAGTCACCCCTCCACTTT. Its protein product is CASSQDAQRESPLHF.